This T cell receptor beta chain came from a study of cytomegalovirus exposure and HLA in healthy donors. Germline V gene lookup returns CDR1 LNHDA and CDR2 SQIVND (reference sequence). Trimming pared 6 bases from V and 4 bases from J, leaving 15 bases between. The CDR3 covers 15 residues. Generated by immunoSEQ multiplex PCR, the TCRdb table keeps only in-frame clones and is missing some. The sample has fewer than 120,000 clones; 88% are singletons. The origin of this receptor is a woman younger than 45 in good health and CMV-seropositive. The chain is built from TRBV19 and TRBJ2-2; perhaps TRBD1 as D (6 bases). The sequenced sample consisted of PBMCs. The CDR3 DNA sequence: TGTGCCAGTAGAAGCCGGGACAAGCTCACCGGGGAGCTGTTTTTT. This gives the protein CASRSRDKLTGELFF.